These 22 T cell receptor beta chains came from one sample sequenced in a study of type 1 and type 2 diabetes patients (dated by TCRdb to 2016 to 2017). The data were produced on an Illumina MiSeq. For TCRbeta CDR3 amplification, the template was genomic DNA taken from the sorted T cell subsets. The TCRbeta CDR3 region was amplified by multiplex PCR using 30 forward and 13 reverse primers. TCRdb reran the public reads through fastp at Q25 and MiXCR, keeping productive beta chains. Every CDR3 protein is listed once, alongside the most common genes and DNA of its rows. For this sample there are 250,000 or so distinct CDR3 sequences; approximately 45% appear just once. The ten largest make up roughly 15% of the sample. The source material was peripheral blood mononuclear cells (PBMCs). All receptors derive from a man between 18 and 29 years old with type 2 diabetes.

The V call is TRBV4-1, the J call TRBJ2-1; D perhaps matches TRBD1 (6 bases). V was shortened by 5 bases and J by 7 bases, with 18 bases between the two germline ends. This CDR3 is 15 amino acids long. Germline values: CDR1 MGHRA, CDR2 YSYEKL. The CDR3 here is CASSFRDIGFNEQFF. The CDR3 DNA sequence: TGCGCCAGCAGCTTCCGGGACATAGGCTTTAATGAGCAGTTCTTC.

V usage is TRBV5-1 and J usage is TRBJ2-7; the D is unclear. The CDR3 is made up of 14 amino acids. The germline V and J ends were trimmed by 1 base and 3 bases, with 11 bases remaining between them. CDR1 is SGHRS and CDR2 is YFSETQ in the germline V gene. This CDR3 is CASSLNPSIYEQYF. In DNA, the CDR3 is TGCGCCAGCAGCTTGAACCCATCTATCTACGAGCAGTACTTC.

J is TRBJ1-1 and V is TRBV19; D uncertain. The CDR3 totals 15 residues. Germline V CDR1 and CDR2: LNHDA, SQIVND (reference sequence). Trimming removed 7 bases at V and 1 base at J, with 16 bases between. CDR3 in amino acids: CASTYTRNRNTEAFF. Here the CDR3 DNA reads TGTGCCAGTACTTACACCAGAAACAGGAACACTGAAGCTTTCTTT.

The genes are TRBV11-2 and TRBJ2-5; 9 bases are a match to TRBD1. This CDR3 comprises 15 residues. Germline CDR1 is SGHAT and CDR2 is FQNNGV. Trimming at V came to 7 bases and at J to 5 bases, leaving 11 bases not matched to a gene. In nucleotides, the CDR3 is TGTGCCAGCATTCCAACGGGACAGGGTGCTGAGACCCAGTACTTC. Its protein is CASIPTGQGAETQYF.

CDR3 sequence reads: CASLGYPGNIQYF. CDR3 nucleotides: TGTGCCAGCTTAGGGTACCCGGGAAACATTCAGTACTTC. This chain uses TRBV28 with TRBJ2-4; D gene unclear. The CDR3 has 13 residues. Trimming removed 8 bases from V and 6 bases from J, with 14 bases in between. CDR1 MDHEN and CDR2 SYDVKM come from the germline V gene.

The V call is TRBV14, the J call TRBJ2-1; 8 nucleotides line up with TRBD2. This CDR3 has 20 residues. Trimming cost V 1 base and J 8 bases; bases outside gene matches: 22. CDR1 and CDR2 from the germline V gene are SGHDN and FVKESK. The CDR3 spells CASSQVVGREVPGGPDEQFF. Written as DNA, the CDR3 is TGTGCCAGCAGCCAAGTCGTGGGCAGGGAGGTACCGGGAGGGCCCGATGAGCAGTTCTTC.

J is TRBJ2-3 and V is TRBV7-7; 13 bases map to TRBD2. This CDR3 comprises 15 residues. The V segment lost 5 bases and the J segment 5 bases; nucleotides outside the gene matches: 4. Germline CDR1 reads SSHAT; CDR2 reads FNYEAQ (reference sequence). DNA for the CDR3: TGTGCCAGCAGCGCTGGACTAGCGGGAGTAGATACGCAGTATTTT. Translation gives CASSAGLAGVDTQYF.

This clonotype was found many times. The chain is built from TRBV30 and TRBJ1-6, with D perhaps matching TRBD1 (5 bases). The V and J ends lost 1 base and 10 bases respectively, with 5 bases between them. Germline CDR1 and CDR2: GTSNPN and SVGIG (reference sequence). This CDR3 comprises 11 residues. CDR3 in amino acids: CAWSEGSPLHF. The CDR3 region has the DNA TGTGCCTGGAGTGAGGGGTCACCCCTCCACTTT.

The chain uses TRBV2 and TRBJ2-7; D gene ambiguous. Germline CDR1 is SNHLY and CDR2 is FYNNEI. The CDR3 spans 14 residues. Trimming removed 4 bases at V and 2 bases at J, with 12 bases between. The CDR3 DNA sequence: TGTGCCAGCAGTGCGCTAGTGGGCACCTACGAGCAGTACTTC. It encodes CASSALVGTYEQYF.

The CDR3 spells CSARPWDRAVPYEQYF. The DNA of the CDR3 is TGCAGTGCTAGACCGTGGGACAGGGCGGTCCCCTACGAGCAGTACTTC. V gene TRBV20-1 combines with J gene TRBJ2-7; 9 bases are a match to TRBD1. The germline V gene has CDR1 DFQATT and CDR2 SNEGSKA (reference sequence). This CDR3 is 16 amino acids long. V was clipped by 2 bases and J by 2 bases; unmatched bases: 10.

DNA of the CDR3: TGTGCCAGCTCACTTTTCGAGGAGGGGGCTTTCTTT. Its protein product is CASSLFEEGAFF. This chain connects TRBV18 to TRBJ1-1, with D possibly matching TRBD1 (5 bases). Germline loops: CDR1 KGHSH, CDR2 LQKENI. Trimming left V 4 bases short and J 11 bases short, with 14 bases between. The CDR3 is 12 amino acids.

This clonotype has a count of ten or more. The chain combines TRBV2 with TRBJ2-5; 13 positions match TRBD2. The CDR3 has 18 residues. The germline V gene encodes CDR1 SNHLY and CDR2 FYNNEI. V gave up 5 bases and J gave up 0 bases; unmatched junction bases: 9. CDR3 sequence (DNA): TGTGCCAGCAGTCCCGGACTAGCGGGAGCTGCTAACCAAGAGACCCAGTACTTC. Its protein is CASSPGLAGAANQETQYF. Filled out from reference TRBV2 and TRBJ2-5, the complete variable domain reads EPEVTQTPSHQVTQMGQEVILRCVPISNHLYFYWYRQILGQKVEFLVSFYNNEISEKSEIFDDQFSVERPDGSNFTLKIRSTKLEDSAMYFCASSPGLAGAANQETQYFGPGTRLLVL.

The chain recombines TRBV10-3 with TRBJ1-2; D gene unclear. Deletions cut 10 bases from V and 5 bases from J, with 17 bases between. Germline CDR1 reads ENHRY; CDR2 reads SYGVKD. This CDR3 comprises 13 residues. CDR3 residues: CASPLAVGYGYTF. Written as DNA, the CDR3 is TGTGCCAGCCCCCTTGCCGTAGGTTATGGCTACACCTTC.

This clonotype was observed a handful of times. The chain links TRBV9 to TRBJ2-5, with TRBD1 as a possible D gene (7 bases). Germline loops: CDR1 SGDLS, CDR2 YYNGEE. V lost 7 bases and J 4 bases, leaving 17 bases between the germline ends. The CDR3 is 14 amino acids. In nucleotides, the CDR3 is TGTGCCAGCGGGGGCTCAGGGGGGCGAGAGACCCAGTACTTC. Translating gives CASGGSGGRETQYF.

The chain uses TRBV20-1 and TRBJ2-2; 8 positions agree with TRBD2. V shed 6 bases, J shed 4 bases, and the junction held 7 bases outside the gene matches. CDR1 is DFQATT and CDR2 is SNEGSKA in the germline V gene (reference sequence). The CDR3 runs to 14 residues. For the CDR3, the DNA is TGCAGTGCCCTCACTAGCGGTAGCACCGGGGAGCTGTTTTTT. It codes for CSALTSGSTGELFF.

This chain joins TRBV29-1 and TRBJ1-4; maybe TRBD1 (5 bases). The V gene lost 4 bases and the J gene lost 10 bases, with 16 bases spanning the gap. Looked up from germline, CDR1 is SQVTM and CDR2 is ANQGSEA. The length of the CDR3 is 13 residues. The CDR3 sequence: CSVGTGAKGKLFF. The CDR3 DNA reads as TGCAGCGTTGGAACCGGGGCTAAGGGAAAACTGTTTTTT.

The chain has TRBV20-1 and TRBJ2-5; tentatively, D is TRBD2 (5 bases). CDR1 and CDR2 (germline): DFQATT, SNEGSKA (reference sequence). V dropped 0 bases and J dropped 5 bases, with 13 bases sitting between them. The CDR3 is 14 amino acids. The CDR3 loop reads CSARDLRVLETQYF. CDR3 bases: TGCAGTGCTAGAGATCTGCGGGTTTTGGAGACCCAGTACTTC.

The CDR3 reads CSAIEGASYEQYF. CDR3 coding DNA: TGCAGTGCCATCGAGGGGGCTTCCTACGAGCAGTACTTC. This sequence joins TRBV20-1 and TRBJ2-7, with 7 bases fitting TRBD1. J was trimmed by 1 base and V by 6 bases; bases with no gene match: 6. CDR3 length: 13 residues. The germline CDR1 and CDR2 sequences are DFQATT and SNEGSKA (reference sequence).

The chain combines TRBV6-5 with TRBJ2-7, with 9 bases matching TRBD1. CDR1 MNHEY and CDR2 SVGAGI come from the germline V gene. V gave up 0 bases and J gave up 5 bases; unmatched junction bases: 8. This CDR3 is 16 amino acids long. CDR3 sequence: CASSYSSTGQGDEQYF. CDR3 bases: TGTGCCAGCAGTTACTCGTCCACGGGACAGGGTGACGAGCAGTACTTC.

The sample holds a few counts of this clonotype. The DNA for the CDR3 is TGCGCCAGCAGCGGGACAGACTTCACTGAAGCTTTCTTT. It translates to CASSGTDFTEAFF. The rearrangement joins TRBV10-1 to TRBJ1-1; 7 positions agree with TRBD1. Looked up from germline, CDR1 is WNHNN and CDR2 is SYGVQD (reference sequence). The CDR3 length is 13 residues. V shed 6 bases and J 4 bases; nucleotides not matched to a gene: 5.

This clonotype was picked up many times. The chain is built from TRBV7-8 and TRBJ1-1, with 10 bases fitting TRBD1. This CDR3 contains 15 residues. Looked up from germline, CDR1 is SGHVS and CDR2 is FQNEAQ. V was clipped by 1 base and J by 5 bases; unmatched bases: 4. This CDR3 reads CASSLGDRGGTEAFF. In nucleotides, the CDR3 is TGTGCCAGCAGCTTAGGGGACAGGGGAGGGACTGAAGCTTTCTTT.

V gene TRBV27 combines with J gene TRBJ1-2; 11 bases agree with TRBD1. This CDR3 comprises 16 residues. The V gene end was trimmed by 7 bases and the J gene end by 4 bases; junction bases not matched to a gene: 11. From germline, CDR1 is MNHEY and CDR2 SMNVEV (reference sequence). The CDR3 DNA is TGTGCCAGCAAACGGACAGGGGGCGAGGTTGTCTATGGCTACACCTTC. This codes for CASKRTGGEVVYGYTF.